Listed below are T cell receptor beta chains from one sample, sequenced in a study of T cell repertoires in cytomegalovirus infection. TCRdb re-analysed the reads in MiXCR, keeping a single row per CDR3 protein. This table holds 200,000 to 300,000 distinct CDR3 sequences, around 15% found once. Sequenced material: PBMCs. These receptors all stem from a human donor in good health (CMV status not recorded). Some clones in this sample may be carry-over from other donors' samples. CDR3s include the opening cysteine and the closing phenylalanine or tryptophan. The order of the fields is J gene, V gene, D gene, clone size, CDR3 DNA, CDR3 protein. The D gene is left open where the match is weak. Size values are once, few and many counts, or a class for expanded clones, and some rows have none.

j_gene: TRBJ2-5; v_gene: TRBV6-5; d_gene: .; abundance: few; CDR3nt: TGTGCCAGCAGTTACTGGGGGGGGCGAGAGACCCAGTACTTC; CDR3aa: CASSYWGGRETQYF
j_gene: TRBJ2-1; v_gene: TRBV15; d_gene: .; abundance: .; CDR3nt: TGTGCCACCAGCAGAGGGGTTGGGAGTTTCAGCTCCTACAATGAGCAGTTCTTC; CDR3aa: CATSRGVGSFSSYNEQFF
j_gene: TRBJ1-5; v_gene: TRBV6-2/TRBV6-3; d_gene: TRBD1; abundance: many; CDR3nt: TGTGCCAGCAGACCACCTGGGACAGGTATCAATCAGCCCCAGCATTTT; CDR3aa: CASRPPGTGINQPQHF
j_gene: TRBJ1-5; v_gene: TRBV27; d_gene: .; abundance: few; CDR3nt: TGTGCCAGCAGTTTACTCGGGCAGCATCTGCACGGCAATCAGCCCCAGCATTTT; CDR3aa: CASSLLGQHLHGNQPQHF
j_gene: TRBJ2-2; v_gene: TRBV5-4; d_gene: .; abundance: .; CDR3nt: TGTGCCAGCAGCCTTACGGGACAAAACACCGGGGAGCTGTTTTTT; CDR3aa: CASSLTGQNTGELFF
j_gene: TRBJ1-5; v_gene: TRBV6-5; d_gene: .; abundance: many; CDR3nt: TGTGCCAGCAGTTACTCAAAGGTGGGCAATCAGCCCCAGCATTTT; CDR3aa: CASSYSKVGNQPQHF
j_gene: TRBJ2-4; v_gene: TRBV19; d_gene: .; abundance: many; CDR3nt: TGTGCCAGTACCAGGGCCGGTGGGTCTTATAACATTCAGTACTTC; CDR3aa: CASTRAGGSYNIQYF
j_gene: TRBJ1-2; v_gene: TRBV5-1; d_gene: .; abundance: .; CDR3nt: TGCGCCAGCAGCTTTAATCCGGGGAGCTATGGCTACACCTTC; CDR3aa: CASSFNPGSYGYTF
j_gene: TRBJ2-5; v_gene: TRBV12-3/TRBV12-4; d_gene: TRBD2; abundance: many; CDR3nt: TGTGCCAGCAGTAAACTAGCGGGAGGGCCGAGGCCGGAGACCCAGTACTTC; CDR3aa: CASSKLAGGPRPETQYF
j_gene: TRBJ1-2; v_gene: TRBV2; d_gene: TRBD1; abundance: .; CDR3nt: TGTGCCAGTACCCGGGACAGGGGAAACTATGGCTACACCTTC; CDR3aa: CASTRDRGNYGYTF
j_gene: TRBJ1-2; v_gene: TRBV27; d_gene: .; abundance: few; CDR3nt: TGTGCCAGCAGTCCTCTTCTTAATTTCTATGGCTACACCTTC; CDR3aa: CASSPLLNFYGYTF
j_gene: TRBJ1-5; v_gene: TRBV10-3; d_gene: .; abundance: many; CDR3nt: TGTGCCATCAGCCAGGGGCAGGGAGATCAGCCCCAGCATTTT; CDR3aa: CAISQGQGDQPQHF
j_gene: TRBJ2-1; v_gene: TRBV7-3; d_gene: .; abundance: many; CDR3nt: TGTGCCAGCAGCCCCTCTGGAGTGCGGGGCAATGAGCAGTTCTTC; CDR3aa: CASSPSGVRGNEQFF
j_gene: TRBJ1-2; v_gene: TRBV7-2; d_gene: .; abundance: many; CDR3nt: TGTGCCAGCAGCTTAGATAACACCTATGGCTACACCTTC; CDR3aa: CASSLDNTYGYTF
j_gene: TRBJ2-2; v_gene: TRBV7-2; d_gene: TRBD2; abundance: many; CDR3nt: TGTGCCAGCAGCTTAAACCTAGCGGGAGGCCGCGCCGGGGAGCTGTTTTTT; CDR3aa: CASSLNLAGGRAGELFF
j_gene: TRBJ2-7; v_gene: TRBV27; d_gene: .; abundance: many; CDR3nt: TGTGCCAGCAGTTTGGGGCCAGTCTCCTACGAGCAGTACTTC; CDR3aa: CASSLGPVSYEQYF
j_gene: TRBJ1-3; v_gene: TRBV7-2; d_gene: .; abundance: many; CDR3nt: TGTGCCAGCAGCCTTAATCCTGGAAACACCATATATTTT; CDR3aa: CASSLNPGNTIYF
j_gene: TRBJ1-1; v_gene: TRBV20-1; d_gene: TRBD1; abundance: many; CDR3nt: TGCAGTGCTTCCGGGACAGGGCACACTGAAGCTTTCTTT; CDR3aa: CSASGTGHTEAFF
j_gene: TRBJ2-3; v_gene: TRBV7-2; d_gene: .; abundance: .; CDR3nt: TGTGCCAGCAGCTTATGGCTACGAGCGACAGATACGCAGTATTTT; CDR3aa: CASSLWLRATDTQYF
j_gene: TRBJ2-4; v_gene: TRBV5-6; d_gene: .; abundance: many; CDR3nt: TGTGCCAGCGGACGCAGGGGGGTCGCAGCCAAAAACATTCAGTACTTC; CDR3aa: CASGRRGVAAKNIQYF
j_gene: TRBJ2-2; v_gene: TRBV2; d_gene: TRBD2; abundance: .; CDR3nt: TGTGCCAGCAGGAAAGCGGGGGGGATGAACACCGGGGAGCTGTTTTTT; CDR3aa: CASRKAGGMNTGELFF
j_gene: TRBJ2-5; v_gene: TRBV7-9; d_gene: .; abundance: .; CDR3nt: TGTGCCAGCAGAAGGGCTAGCCAAGAGACCCAGTACTTC; CDR3aa: CASRRASQETQYF
j_gene: TRBJ1-5; v_gene: TRBV2; d_gene: .; abundance: few; CDR3nt: TGTGCCAGCACCAATCAGCGAGGAACGGTTAGCAATCAGCCCCAGCATTTT; CDR3aa: CASTNQRGTVSNQPQHF
j_gene: TRBJ2-7; v_gene: TRBV7-8; d_gene: .; abundance: many; CDR3nt: TGTGCCAGCAGCTACGGGGGGCGCTCCGAGCAGTACTTC; CDR3aa: CASSYGGRSEQYF